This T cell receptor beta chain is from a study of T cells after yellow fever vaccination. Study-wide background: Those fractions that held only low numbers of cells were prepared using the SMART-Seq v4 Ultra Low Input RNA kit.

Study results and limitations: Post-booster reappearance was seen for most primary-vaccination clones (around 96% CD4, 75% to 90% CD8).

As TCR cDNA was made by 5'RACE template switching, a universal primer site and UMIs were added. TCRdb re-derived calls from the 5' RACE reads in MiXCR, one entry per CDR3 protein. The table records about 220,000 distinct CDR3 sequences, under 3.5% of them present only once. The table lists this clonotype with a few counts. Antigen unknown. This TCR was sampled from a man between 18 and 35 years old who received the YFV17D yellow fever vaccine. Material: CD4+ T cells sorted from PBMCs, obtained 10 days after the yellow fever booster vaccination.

The CDR3 is CSARTGRPDQPQHF. Here the CDR3 DNA reads TGCAGTGCGAGGACAGGGAGACCCGATCAGCCCCAGCATTTT. This chain uses TRBV20-1 with TRBJ1-5, with TRBD1 matching 8 bases. Germline V CDR1 and CDR2: DFQATT, SNEGSKA (reference sequence). The CDR3 has 14 amino acids. V was pared by 6 bases and J by 5 bases, with 9 bases of the junction left unmatched.